This T cell receptor (beta chain) stems from a study of T cells in women clearing cervical HPV infection. Study context: Controls were women whose single incident HPV16 infection cleared within 12 months without precancer or cancer.

Assay used: immunoSEQ multiplex PCR; TCRdb lists only in-frame clones, some missing. The sample's table shows some 21,000 clones. Details on this clone: The read comes to an end 3 residues before the CDR3 does, leaving the germline J gene to fill in the end.

The length of the CDR3 is 15 residues. Germline V gives CDR1 KGHSH, CDR2 LQKENI. The junction had 9 bases not matched to a gene; V was cut back by 6 bases and J by 3 bases. The sample comprised blood buffy coat. J is TRBJ1-1 and V is TRBV18; TRBD1 matches at 8 bases. This receptor was obtained from a woman aged 18-70 years with a cervical HPV16 infection that either progressed to CIN3+ or cleared (not recorded which). The sequenced part of the CDR3 DNA is TGTGCCAGCTCCCTAGGCAGGGGGCGCGACACTGAA. Translating it yields CASSLGRGRDTE. The entire CDR3 sequence reads CASSLGRGRDTEAFF.